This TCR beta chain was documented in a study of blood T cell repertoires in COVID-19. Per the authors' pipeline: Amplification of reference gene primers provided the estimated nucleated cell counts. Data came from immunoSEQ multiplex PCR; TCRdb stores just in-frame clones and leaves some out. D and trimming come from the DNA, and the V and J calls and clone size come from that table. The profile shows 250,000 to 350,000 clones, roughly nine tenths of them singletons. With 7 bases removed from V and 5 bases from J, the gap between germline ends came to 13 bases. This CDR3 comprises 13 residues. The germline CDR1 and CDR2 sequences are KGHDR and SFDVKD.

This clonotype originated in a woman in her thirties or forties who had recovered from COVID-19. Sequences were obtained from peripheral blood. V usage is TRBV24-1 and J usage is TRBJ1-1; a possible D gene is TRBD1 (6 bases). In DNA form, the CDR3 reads TGTGCCACCAGGGGGGGAGGGGGGACTGAAGCTTTCTTT. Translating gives CATRGGGGTEAFF.